The present entry profiles one T cell receptor (beta chain) with its context. The CDR3 totals 15 residues. Trimming removed 4 bases from V and 1 base from J; junction bases left unmatched: 7. From germline, CDR1 is LGHNA and CDR2 YNFKEQ. The data derive from a study of blood T cell repertoires in COVID-19. Across the study: The United States, Italy and Spain supplied acute and convalescent COVID-19 samples. From T cells, B-cell-depleted T cells, or PBMCs came the material, which was cDNA or gDNA.

Authors' data handling: Amplifying reference gene primers gave estimates of nucleated cell counts. Produced via immunoSEQ multiplex PCR; TCRdb's table is partial and in-frame only. That table supplies the V and J calls and clone size; D and trimming were determined from the DNA. This sample has a few hundred thousand clones; 88% occur once, and the top ten carry 1.7%. V and J are TRBV4-2 and TRBJ2-7; 7 bases agree with TRBD1. This TCR was recovered from a man between 65 and 85 years old with acute or convalescent COVID-19. Sequenced: peripheral blood. CDR3 nucleotide sequence: TGTGCCAGCAGCCGGGGGACAGCGCAATCCTACGAGCAGTACTTC. This encodes CASSRGTAQSYEQYF.